The 2 T cell receptor beta chains in this list originate from one sample, sequenced in a study of cytomegalovirus exposure and HLA in healthy donors (dated by TCRdb to between 2016 and 2019). The library was made by the immunoSEQ multiplex PCR assay. The multiplex PCR relied on a mix of 60 forward primers for TCR Vbeta segments and 13 reverse primers for TCR Jbeta segments. Drawn from immuneACCESS, this table holds only the in-frame rearrangements with V and J called that TCRdb kept. Clones are partly lost; checked studies trace under half to an unresolved V gene and leave the rest unexplained. This sample has around 150,000 clones in its table, and around 76% of those were observed once. The top ten hold approximately 2% of the sample. Sequences were obtained from PBMCs. Every receptor here comes from a female donor in good health and CMV-seronegative.

A few counts support this clone. The rearrangement joins TRBV27 to TRBJ1-2, with D perhaps TRBD1 (6 bases). Germline CDR1 reads MNHEY; CDR2 reads SMNVEV (reference sequence). The CDR3 consists of 13 residues. Trimming removed 6 bases at V and 8 bases at J, with 16 bases between. For the CDR3, the DNA is TGTGCCAGCAGGATCCTTACAGGGCGCGGCTACACCTTC. This encodes CASRILTGRGYTF.

This clone showed up just a few times. V and J are TRBV10-1 and TRBJ1-1; no clear D. From germline, CDR1 is WNHNN and CDR2 SYGVQD (reference sequence). The ends were cut back, 0 bases at V and 6 bases at J, with 5 bases in the middle. The CDR3 loop spans 12 amino acids. CDR3 sequence: CASSESGSEAFF. CDR3 bases: TGCGCCAGCAGTGAGTCGGGCTCTGAAGCTTTCTTT.